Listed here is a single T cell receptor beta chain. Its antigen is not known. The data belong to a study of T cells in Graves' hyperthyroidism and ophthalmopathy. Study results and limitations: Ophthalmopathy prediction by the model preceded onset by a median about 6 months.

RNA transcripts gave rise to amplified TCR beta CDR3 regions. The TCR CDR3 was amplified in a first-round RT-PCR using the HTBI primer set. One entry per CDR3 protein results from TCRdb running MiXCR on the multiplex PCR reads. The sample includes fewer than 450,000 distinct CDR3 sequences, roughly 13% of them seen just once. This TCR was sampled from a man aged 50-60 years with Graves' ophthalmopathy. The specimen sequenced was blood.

The CDR3 protein is CASSFRAGGSYNSPLHF. CDR3 nucleotides: TGTGCCAGCAGTTTCAGGGCCGGAGGATCCTATAATTCACCCCTCCACTTT. J is TRBJ1-6 and V is TRBV27, with a weak D call TRBD1 (5 bases). V lost 3 bases and J lost 1, with 13 bases in between. This CDR3 is built from 17 residues. From germline, CDR1 is MNHEY and CDR2 SMNVEV (reference sequence).